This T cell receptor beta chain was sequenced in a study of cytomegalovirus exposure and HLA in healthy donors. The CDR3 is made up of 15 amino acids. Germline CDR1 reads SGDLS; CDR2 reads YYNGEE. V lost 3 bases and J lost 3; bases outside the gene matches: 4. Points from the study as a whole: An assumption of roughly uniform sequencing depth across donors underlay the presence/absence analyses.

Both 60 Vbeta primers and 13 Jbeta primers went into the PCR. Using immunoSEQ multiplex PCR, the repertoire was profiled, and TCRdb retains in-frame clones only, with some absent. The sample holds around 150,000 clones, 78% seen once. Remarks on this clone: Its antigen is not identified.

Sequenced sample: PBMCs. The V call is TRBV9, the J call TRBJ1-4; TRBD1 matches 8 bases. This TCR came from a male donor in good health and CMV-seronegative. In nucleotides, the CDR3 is TGTGCCAGCAGCGGCCGGGACAGGTCTAATGAAAAACTGTTTTTT. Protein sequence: CASSGRDRSNEKLFF.